Following are 3 T cell receptor beta chains from one sample sequenced in a study of blood T cell repertoires in COVID-19. Assay: immunoSEQ multiplex PCR; the TCRdb copy retains only in-frame clones and omits some. The sample lists some 150,000 clones; more than 75% were seen once. Sequenced: peripheral blood. The receptors come from a woman in her forties or fifties with active or convalescent COVID-19.

CDR3 DNA: TGTGCCAGTAGTATAGAACAGGTTCCTTCCTCAACTAATGAAAAACTGTTTTTT. It codes for CASSIEQVPSSTNEKLFF. This chain links TRBV19 with TRBJ1-4; D possibly corresponds to TRBD1 (5 bases). CDR1 is LNHDA, CDR2 SQIVND, per germline (reference sequence). V was pared by 0 bases and J by 0 bases, with 14 bases between. This CDR3 contains 18 residues.

This clone was counted a single time. The chain joins TRBV7-3 to TRBJ2-1; tentative D call: TRBD2 (5 bases). V lost 5 bases and J 8 bases, leaving 19 bases between the germline ends. This CDR3 is built from 15 residues. Germline V CDR1 and CDR2: SGHTA, FQGTGA. CDR3 amino acids: CASSHYRTQADEQFF. The CDR3 DNA is TGTGCCAGCAGCCACTACCGGACTCAAGCGGATGAGCAGTTCTTC.

As for this clone: No conserved phenylalanine or tryptophan ends this CDR3, so it is likely a read error. Because the CDR3's place on the DNA is in doubt, the DNA is left out and the CDR3 is given as listed by TCRdb. This chain connects TRBV10-1 to TRBJ2-3; TRBD1 is the table's D call and was not checked against the DNA. The CDR3 numbers 11 amino acids, ends counted. Germline V CDR1 and CDR2: WNHNN, SYGVQD (reference sequence). The chain's CDR3 is CASRTGTMKGV.